Shown below are 8 T cell receptor beta chains from a single sample sequenced in a study of blood T cell repertoires in COVID-19. Sequencing used immunoSEQ multiplex PCR; TCRdb keeps in-frame clones, though not all of them. The sample holds more than 200,000 clones, 70% to 90% seen once. Specimen: PBMCs or T cells enriched from blood (not recorded which). The receptors were gathered from a woman in her 50s who had recovered from COVID-19.

CDR3 DNA sequence: TGTGCCAGCAGAGCGTCCGGAGGGACCTATGGCTACACCTTC. Residues: CASRASGGTYGYTF. The rearrangement joins TRBV28 to TRBJ1-2; D may be TRBD1 (5 bases). The germline CDR1 and CDR2 sequences are MDHEN and SYDVKM. The V end lost 6 bases, the J end lost 4 bases, and 15 bases lay between the germline ends. CDR3 size: 14 residues.

This sequence joins TRBV4-3 and TRBJ1-2, with 9 positions matching TRBD1. Germline-derived CDR1 and CDR2 are LGHNA and YSLEER. CDR3 length: 16 residues. J was trimmed by 4 bases and V by 0 bases; bases with no gene match: 6. The CDR3 DNA reads as TGCGCCAGCAGCCAAGAAAGGACAGGGGATGGCTATGGCTACACCTTC. Translation gives CASSQERTGDGYGYTF.

CDR3 sequence reads: CASSSGNRISLTTDTQYF. DNA for the CDR3: TGTGCCAGCAGCTCAGGGAACCGAATCTCTCTCACTACAGATACGCAGTATTTT. The V gene is TRBV7-9, the J gene TRBJ2-3, with D maybe TRBD1 (5 bases). This CDR3 is built from 18 residues. CDR1 is SEHNR and CDR2 is FQNEAQ in the germline V gene (reference sequence). V was trimmed by 4 bases and J by 3 bases, leaving 23 bases between them. The complete variable domain, with remaining parts taken from reference TRBV7-9 and TRBJ2-3, reads DTGVSQNPRHKITKRGQNVTFRCDPISEHNRLYWYRQTLGQGPEFLTYFQNEAQLEKSRLLSDRFSAERPKGSFSTLEIQRTEQGDSAMYLCASSSGNRISLTTDTQYFGPGTRLTVL.

This clone has more than one count but fewer than ten. The rearrangement links TRBV28 to TRBJ1-4; D ambiguous. The CDR3 contains 11 residues. In germline, CDR1 is MDHEN, CDR2 SYDVKM. V gave up 2 bases and J gave up 8 bases, with 3 bases separating them. CDR3: CASSLLEKLFF. The CDR3 DNA reads TGTGCCAGCAGTTTACTGGAAAAACTGTTTTTT.

The gene calls are TRBV15 and TRBJ1-2, with no clear D. Germline CDR1 LNHNV, CDR2 YYDKDF (reference sequence). The CDR3 sequence is 15 residues long. The V end was cut by 0 bases, the J end by 4 bases, with 12 bases between. The CDR3 reads CATSRDREGSYGYTF. The CDR3 DNA reads as TGTGCCACCAGCAGAGATCGGGAGGGTAGCTATGGCTACACCTTC.

The genes are TRBV7-6 and TRBJ1-2, with D tentatively TRBD1 (5 bases). This CDR3 is 15 amino acids long. CDR1 and CDR2 from the germline V gene are SGHVS and FNYEAQ. The V gene lost 3 bases and the J gene lost 8 bases, with 19 bases spanning the gap. CDR3 nucleotide sequence: TGTGCCAGCAGCTTGCTTTCGGGGGAAAGGGGCGGCTACACCTTC. The encoded protein is CASSLLSGERGGYTF. Full variable domain (missing parts from reference TRBV7-6 and TRBJ1-2): GAGVSQSPRYKVTKRGQDVALRCDPISGHVSLYWYRQALGQGPEFLTYFNYEAQQDKSGLPNDRFSAERPEGSISTLTIQRTEQRDSAMYRCASSLLSGERGGYTFGSGTRLTVV.

The CDR3 region has the DNA TGTGCCAGCAGCTCCTTCAGGGGGCAATTTTTGGGGGCTTTCTTT. Protein sequence: CASSSFRGQFLGAFF. This rearrangement joins TRBV11-2 to TRBJ1-1; the match to TRBD1 covers 8 bases. V trimming: 4 bases; J trimming: 11 bases; junction bases outside the gene matches: 15. The germline V gene encodes CDR1 SGHAT and CDR2 FQNNGV. This CDR3 contains 15 residues.

The J gene is TRBJ2-3, the V gene TRBV10-3, with 8 bases that match TRBD2. Germline V lookup: CDR1 ENHRY, CDR2 SYGVKD. After removal of 10 bases from V and 5 bases from J, the junction contained 11 bases not matched to a gene. This CDR3 contains 14 residues. CDR3 in DNA: TGTGCCACCTATCAAGCGGGAGCGGGAGATACGCAGTATTTT. Encoded protein: CATYQAGAGDTQYF.